Below are 27 T cell receptor beta chains sequenced from a single sample in a study of cytomegalovirus exposure and HLA in healthy donors. The PCR used 60 Vbeta and 13 Jbeta primers. Here immunoSEQ multiplex PCR was the method, and the copy in TCRdb shows in-frame clones only, minus some. The table lists approximately 210,000 clones, 65% to 85% of them singletons. The sequencing input was PBMCs. The receptors stem from a man aged 18-30 years in good health and CMV-seronegative.

V usage is TRBV6-1 and J usage is TRBJ2-2; 9 bases agree with TRBD1. This CDR3 has 14 residues. J gave up 8 bases and V 8 bases, and 9 bases lay outside the gene matches. Germline CDR1 MNHNS, CDR2 SASEGT. The CDR3 DNA reads TGTGCCAGCGTTTGGGACAGGGAATCGGGGGAGCTGTTTTTT. Amino acid sequence: CASVWDRESGELFF.

The chain recombines TRBV6-1 with TRBJ2-4; TRBD1 aligns across 7 bases. Germline CDR1 reads MNHNS; CDR2 reads SASEGT. This CDR3 comprises 15 residues. J lost 3 bases, V lost 5 bases, and 7 bases had no gene match. The CDR3 DNA is TGTGCCAGCAGTTCAGGGACAGACGGCAAAAACATTCAGTACTTC. Encoded protein: CASSSGTDGKNIQYF.

The chain recombines TRBV27 with TRBJ1-2, with unresolved D. The germline V and J ends were trimmed by 2 bases and 2 bases, with 9 bases remaining between them. Germline CDR1 and CDR2: MNHEY and SMNVEV (reference sequence). The CDR3 is made up of 14 amino acids. The CDR3 sequence: CASSLKGGNYGYTF. The CDR3 DNA reads TGTGCCAGCAGTTTAAAGGGCGGGAACTATGGCTACACCTTC.

This clone showed up just once. Its ends do not fully match the called genes, so a read error is possible. Distinct nucleotide sequences in the sample also encode this CDR3. CDR3 in DNA: TGTGCCAGCTCCCCTTGGCGGGATAATTCGCCCCTCCACTTT. Its protein is CASSPWRDNSPLHF. The rearrangement uses TRBV7-9 and TRBJ1-6; D remains unclear. CDR3 length: 14 residues. Per the germline V gene, CDR1 is SEHNR and CDR2 is FQNEAQ (reference sequence).

In regard to this clone: One end of the junction varies from germline; a read error may be responsible. The chain carries TRBV7-9 and TRBJ1-1; 11 bases map to TRBD1. CDR3 length: 16 residues. Germline V gene lookup returns CDR1 SEHNR and CDR2 FQNEAQ (reference sequence). The CDR3 DNA follows: TGTTCCAGCAGCTTAAGGGCCCGGACAGGGGGCCCTGAAGCTTTCTTT. Encoded protein: CSSSLRARTGGPEAFF. The full variable domain, its missing parts supplied by reference TRBV7-9 and TRBJ1-1, is DTGVSQNPRHKITKRGQNVTFRCDPISEHNRLYWYRQTLGQGPEFLTYFQNEAQLEKSRLLSDRFSAERPKGSFSTLEIQRTEQGDSAMYLCSSSLRARTGGPEAFFGQGTRLTVV.

The chain combines TRBV12-5 with TRBJ1-1; D is unresolved. This CDR3 is 14 amino acids long. Germline CDR1 reads LGHNT; CDR2 reads FRNRAP. V was shortened by 2 bases and J by 0 bases, with 7 bases between the two germline ends. The CDR3 sequence: CASGLSRMNTEAFF. CDR3 DNA: TGTGCTAGTGGTTTGTCTAGAATGAACACTGAAGCTTTCTTT.

Concerning this clone itself: Relative to the germline gene, one junction end is altered; a read error may explain this. At the DNA level, this CDR3 is encoded by other sequences in the same sample as well. V usage is TRBV7-8 and J usage is TRBJ2-7; 7 bases map to TRBD1. This CDR3 has 13 residues. Germline V CDR1 and CDR2: SGHVS, FQNEAQ. The CDR3 loop reads CASSHRGGYEQYF. CDR3 coding DNA: TGCGCCAGCAGCCACAGGGGTGGCTACGAGCAGTACTTC.

The DNA for the CDR3 is TGCGCCAGCAGCTTCCAGGGACTAGCGGGAGGGCACCAAGAGACCCAGTACTTC. It codes for CASSFQGLAGGHQETQYF. The chain couples TRBV5-1 to TRBJ2-5; 16 bases map to TRBD2. CDR1 SGHRS and CDR2 YFSETQ come from the germline V gene. The CDR3 is 18 residues long. V lost 2 bases and J lost 0; bases outside the gene matches: 4.

This chain joins TRBV29-1 and TRBJ2-1; 11 nucleotides align to TRBD2. The trim removed 4 bases at V and 9 bases at J, leaving 5 bases unmatched. This CDR3 has 13 residues. Germline-derived CDR1 and CDR2 are SQVTM and ANQGSEA. The CDR3 loop is CSVVAGGDGEQFF. The CDR3 bases are TGCAGCGTTGTAGCGGGGGGGGACGGTGAGCAGTTCTTC.

The chain employs TRBV7-2 and TRBJ2-1; D is possibly TRBD1 (6 bases). Germline loops: CDR1 SGHTA, CDR2 FQGNSA. CDR3 length equals 13 residues. V lost 0 bases to trimming and J lost 6 bases, with 6 bases between them. CDR3 residues: CASSLAGGNEQFF. In DNA, the CDR3 is TGTGCCAGCAGCTTAGCAGGGGGCAATGAGCAGTTCTTC.

This clone turned up a few times. V gene TRBV15 combines with J gene TRBJ1-6; the D gene is possibly TRBD1 (5 bases). Germline CDR1 reads LNHNV; CDR2 reads YYDKDF (reference sequence). Deletions cut 0 bases from V and 8 bases from J, with 11 bases between. CDR3 size: 15 residues. The CDR3 spells CATSRDKGFDSPLHF. In DNA form, the CDR3 reads TGTGCCACCAGCAGAGATAAGGGGTTCGATTCACCCCTCCACTTT.

This chain joins TRBV15 and TRBJ2-2, with D perhaps TRBD1 (6 bases). The CDR3 runs 17 residues. V gave up 0 bases and J gave up 2 bases, with 13 bases separating them. Germline V gene lookup returns CDR1 LNHNV and CDR2 YYDKDF (reference sequence). This CDR3 is CATSRDKTGLNTGELFF. The CDR3 DNA reads TGTGCCACCAGCAGAGACAAGACAGGCCTTAACACCGGGGAGCTGTTTTTT. Together with reference TRBV15 and TRBJ2-2, the CDR3 gives the full variable domain: DAMVIQNPRYQVTQFGKPVTLSCSQTLNHNVMYWYQQKSSQAPKLLFHYYDKDFNNEADTPDNFQSRRPNTSFCFLDIRSPGLGDTAMYLCATSRDKTGLNTGELFFGEGSRLTVL.

This chain uses TRBV7-2 with TRBJ2-1, with TRBD2 identical over 8 bases. This CDR3 contains 15 residues. Germline CDR1 and CDR2: SGHTA and FQGNSA. Germline trimming cut 8 bases from V and 1 base from J; bases unmatched to any gene: 7. This CDR3 is CASRIRGGSYNEQFF. CDR3 sequence (DNA): TGTGCCAGCCGCATACGGGGGGGGTCCTACAATGAGCAGTTCTTC.

This sequence joins TRBV9 and TRBJ2-1, with TRBD2 matching over 9 bases. CDR1 and CDR2 from the germline V gene are SGDLS and YYNGEE. V lost 3 bases, J lost 9 bases, and 10 bases stayed unmatched. CDR3 length: 15 amino acids. The CDR3 sequence: CASSASSGRSSEQFF. In DNA, the CDR3 is TGTGCCAGCAGCGCGAGTAGCGGGAGAAGTTCTGAGCAGTTCTTC.

This sequence joins TRBV29-1 and TRBJ1-1; unclear D gene. CDR1 is SQVTM, CDR2 ANQGSEA, per germline. V was clipped by 7 bases and J by 2 bases, with 11 bases between them. The CDR3 is made up of 12 amino acids. The chain's CDR3 is CSGRFGNTEAFF. The CDR3 nucleotides are TGCAGCGGGCGGTTCGGTAACACTGAAGCTTTCTTT.

V usage is TRBV10-3 and J usage is TRBJ2-5, with D unclear. CDR3 length: 16 residues. With 5 bases removed from V and 1 base from J, the gap between germline ends came to 17 bases. Germline CDR1 ENHRY, CDR2 SYGVKD. The CDR3 sequence is CAISQLNGQSQETQYF. CDR3 sequence (DNA): TGTGCCATCAGTCAGCTCAATGGGCAGTCCCAAGAGACCCAGTACTTC.

This chain joins TRBV4-1 and TRBJ2-3; D is ambiguous. Trimming stripped 7 bases from V and 2 bases from J, with 19 bases between. The CDR3 totals 16 residues. The germline gives CDR1 MGHRA, CDR2 YSYEKL. CDR3 protein: CASTLGQAQYTDTQYF. Written as DNA, the CDR3 is TGCGCCAGCACCCTTGGTCAGGCCCAGTACACAGATACGCAGTATTTT.

This clone was detected only a few times. The rearrangement uses TRBV6-5 and TRBJ1-2; 7 bases align to TRBD1. The CDR3 sequence is 15 residues long. The junction had 5 bases not matched to a gene; V was cut back by 2 bases and J by 2 bases. In germline, CDR1 is MNHEY, CDR2 SVGAGI. Here the CDR3 DNA reads TGTGCCAGCAGTTACAGCAAGGGACAGAACTATGGCTACACCTTC. This codes for CASSYSKGQNYGYTF.

The chain links TRBV6-6 to TRBJ1-5, with D maybe TRBD1 (5 bases). Trimming removed 6 bases from V and 3 bases from J, with 15 bases in between. Germline loops: CDR1 MNHNY, CDR2 SVGAGI (reference sequence). CDR3 length: 15 amino acids. The CDR3 loop reads CASRKNGGINQPQHF. For the CDR3, the DNA is TGTGCCAGCAGAAAAAACGGGGGGATCAATCAGCCCCAGCATTTT.

This clone was counted only a few times. V gene TRBV10-3 combines with J gene TRBJ1-1; TRBD1 aligns across 8 bases. CDR1 and CDR2 (germline): ENHRY, SYGVKD. The CDR3 covers 14 residues. V lost 10 bases, J lost 0 bases, and 7 bases stayed unmatched. Here the CDR3 reads CATGTGDLNTEAFF. The CDR3 region has the DNA TGTGCCACGGGGACAGGTGACCTGAACACTGAAGCTTTCTTT.

The chain links TRBV7-2 to TRBJ2-7; a possible D gene is TRBD1 (5 bases). Trimming took off 2 bases at V and 6 bases at J, with 11 bases between the two ends. Looked up from germline, CDR1 is SGHTA and CDR2 is FQGNSA. This CDR3 region has 13 residues. The chain's CDR3 is CASSLQGTFEQYF. The CDR3 DNA follows: TGTGCCAGCAGCTTACAGGGTACGTTCGAGCAGTACTTC. The full variable domain, completed using reference TRBV7-2 and TRBJ2-7, is GAGVSQSPSNKVTEKGKDVELRCDPISGHTALYWYRQSLGQGLEFLIYFQGNSAPDKSGLPSDRFSAERTGGSVSTLTIQRTQQEDSAVYLCASSLQGTFEQYFGPGTRLTVT.

The J gene is TRBJ2-1, the V gene TRBV25-1; 11 positions match TRBD1. J lost 9 bases, V lost 5 bases, and 9 bases had no gene match. This CDR3 contains 15 residues. Germline V lookup: CDR1 MGHDK, CDR2 SYGVNS. CDR3 nucleotides: TGTGCCAGCAGTACTCGGACAGGGGGCATCGGTGAGCAGTTCTTC. Its translation is CASSTRTGGIGEQFF.

In its sample, this clone was seen once. The gene calls are TRBV2 and TRBJ2-1; 11 bases fit TRBD1. Trimming at V came to 6 bases and at J to 2 bases, leaving 3 bases not matched to a gene. This CDR3 has 15 amino acids. Germline assignment: CDR1 SNHLY and CDR2 FYNNEI. This CDR3 reads CASRAGQGAYNEQFF. The CDR3 region has the DNA TGTGCCAGCAGAGCGGGACAGGGGGCCTACAATGAGCAGTTCTTC.

V is TRBV7-9 and J is TRBJ1-1; the D is unclear. The germline gives CDR1 SEHNR, CDR2 FQNEAQ (reference sequence). This CDR3 contains 13 residues. Between the trimmed V and J ends, which lost 3 bases and 2 bases, there was a span of 7 bases. The CDR3 region is CASSFSLNTEAFF. The CDR3 nucleotides read TGTGCCAGCAGCTTTTCCCTAAACACTGAAGCTTTCTTT.

The chain is built from TRBV11-2 and TRBJ2-3, with a weak D call TRBD2 (7 bases). The CDR3 spans 17 residues. Germline-derived CDR1 and CDR2 are SGHAT and FQNNGV. V gave up 3 bases and J gave up 4 bases, with 20 bases separating them. The CDR3 region is CASSFGGSGGDSDTQYF. As DNA, the CDR3 is TGTGCCAGCAGCTTTGGAGGTTCGGGGGGCGATTCAGATACGCAGTATTTT.

There are a few counts of this clone. This chain links TRBV28 with TRBJ2-5; D may be TRBD2 (6 bases). Germline lookup yields CDR1 MDHEN and CDR2 SYDVKM. This CDR3 spans 14 amino acids. Between the trimmed V and J ends, which lost 3 bases and 4 bases, there was a span of 12 bases. The CDR3 DNA reads TGTGCCAGCAGTTTTGGCGGGAACCGAGAGACCCAGTACTTC. Translated, it gives CASSFGGNRETQYF. The full variable domain, completed using reference TRBV28 and TRBJ2-5, is DVKVTQSSRYLVKRTGEKVFLECVQDMDHENMFWYRQDPGLGLRLIYFSYDVKMKEKGDIPEGYSVSREKKERFSLILESASTNQTSMYLCASSFGGNRETQYFGPGTRLLVL.

The rearrangement links TRBV7-9 to TRBJ2-5; weak D call: TRBD2 (5 bases). Trimming took off 7 bases at V and 5 bases at J, with 11 bases between the two ends. Germline CDR1 is SEHNR and CDR2 is FQNEAQ (reference sequence). The CDR3 has 12 amino acids. The CDR3 here is CASTSSGETQYF. In nucleotides, the CDR3 is TGTGCCAGCACCTCTTCGGGGGAGACCCAGTACTTC.